The rows below give T cell receptor beta chains drawn from one sample of a study of molecular identifiers for immune sequencing clone quantification. A single record per CDR3 protein comes from TCRdb applying MiXCR to the PCR reads. The sample lists 490,000 or so distinct CDR3 sequences, about a fifth occurring once. The sequenced material came from naive CD8+ T cells from blood, with Jurkat cell RNA spiked in. The receptors stem from a human donor in good health. Some libraries in this study had Jurkat cell RNA spiked in. CDR3s leave out the opening cysteine and the closing phenylalanine or tryptophan. Each record gives: CDR3 protein, J gene, V gene.

CDR3: ASSRTTSNQPQH
J: TRBJ1-5
V: TRBV19

CDR3: ASSQIGTASGGEQY
J: TRBJ2-7
V: TRBV4-1

CDR3: ASSAVSTDTQY
J: TRBJ2-3
V: TRBV5-1

CDR3: ASSTQGAYGYT
J: TRBJ1-2
V: TRBV27

CDR3: ASSLASRGGENIQY
J: TRBJ2-4
V: TRBV28

CDR3: ASRPGLNEQF
J: TRBJ2-1
V: TRBV2

CDR3: ASSQGLWSEQY
J: TRBJ2-7
V: TRBV4-1

CDR3: ASSLGRSNTEAF
J: TRBJ1-1
V: TRBV13

CDR3: ASEYPGRGATNYGYT
J: TRBJ1-2
V: TRBV7-9

CDR3: ASSIRGPSTDTQY
J: TRBJ2-3
V: TRBV19

CDR3: SASQGLQETQY
J: TRBJ2-5
V: TRBV20-1

CDR3: ASSPGQGEYEQY
J: TRBJ2-7
V: TRBV18

CDR3: ASSQGGAGTGELF
J: TRBJ2-2
V: TRBV7-2

CDR3: ASSSPDTSNQPQH
J: TRBJ1-5
V: TRBV28

CDR3: SSESGTSFTEAF
J: TRBJ1-1
V: TRBV29-1

CDR3: ASSLDAGAGEQY
J: TRBJ2-7
V: TRBV7-9